This record covers a single TCR beta chain. At the DNA level, this CDR3 is encoded by other sequences in the same sample as well. In the authors' methods: How many nucleated cells were present was estimated from reference gene primer amplification. Data came from immunoSEQ multiplex PCR; TCRdb stores just in-frame clones and leaves some out. D and trimming were read from the DNA, whereas the V and J calls and clone size are those reported in that table. Here the sample spans roughly 240,000 clones, roughly 88% being singletons. The data were taken from a study of blood T cell repertoires in COVID-19. The V gene lost 0 bases and the J gene lost 4 bases, with 8 bases spanning the gap. The CDR3 runs 14 residues. Germline lookup yields CDR1 SEHNR and CDR2 FQNEAQ (reference sequence).

This chain joins TRBV7-9 and TRBJ2-3, with D possibly matching TRBD2 (5 bases). The material sequenced was peripheral blood. The TCR originated in a woman over 75 with COVID-19, enrolled during active disease. This CDR3 reads CASSLAGGADTQYF. Written as DNA, the CDR3 is TGTGCCAGCAGCTTAGCAGGAGGAGCAGATACGCAGTATTTT.